The T cell receptor beta chain described here comes from a study of blood T cells in healthy people across ages (dated by TCRdb to between 2014 and 2017). With respect to the entire study: In model experiments, roughly one uniquely barcoded TCR beta cDNA molecule per two T cells was captured by template switching. The donors were divided into four age groups: young (average approximately 16 years), middle-aged (roughly 42), aged (approximately 62) and long-lived (nearly 85). Two additional independent replicas of 1 million unique cDNA reads from the same blood draw were analyzed for two donors (one aged 18 to 29 and one aged 80 or older). Age-related changes in TCR beta repertoire diversity were measured in the study by deep sequencing normalized with unique cDNA molecular identifiers.

The germline V gene yields MGHRA for CDR1 and YSYEKL for CDR2. The CDR3 covers 19 residues, taking in both the cysteine and the phenylalanine. CDR3 DNA only is kept here, 57 bases in frame from base 1. Overall study results and their limits: Compared with the aged group, more naive CD4+ T cells, fewer expanded clones and increased TCR diversity were shown by the long-lived group, suggesting age selection. The CMV infection status of donors was not known, potentially confounding age-related changes in expanded clonotypes. Observed TCR beta diversity per million T cells fell roughly linearly with age, and a significant reduction was already apparent by age roughly 41. Bulk unsorted PBMC profiling prevented conclusive comparison of naive and antigen-experienced compartments. Estimates of total diversity based on one million sequenced T cells were regarded as lower bounds and as underestimates. Observed TCR beta diversity correlated strongly with the percentage of naive T cells measured by flow cytometry.

About this clonotype itself: The clone's antigen remains unknown. No base-level quality is on record; no much larger clone is a single base apart.

The donors were about 40 Caucasian individuals from Russia, aged roughly 6 to 100 years, who were systemically healthy. Ten milliliters of peripheral blood were collected from each donor into EDTA-treated Vacutainer tubes. PBMCs were isolated by Ficoll-Paque density-gradient centrifugation, with at least 6 million obtained per sample. Trizol reagent was used to extract total RNA from PBMCs, with at least 6 micrograms per sample. For every donor, an aliquot of PBMCs went through flow cytometry to measure the percentages of naive CD45RAhigh/CD27high T cells. The method was 5' RACE. The run used an Illumina HiSeq 2500. The second PCR ran for about 6 to 11 cycles and used a J-beta primer mix along with a sample-barcoded 5' primer. A template-switch 5' adaptor carrying 12 random nucleotides introduced a unique molecular identifier onto each TCR beta cDNA molecule. At least 3 million CDR3-containing paired-end reads were obtained from each sample. All of the RNA was converted into first-strand cDNA using the Mint cDNA synthesis kit, with a TRBC-specific oligonucleotide serving as the primer. All cDNA was treated with uracil-DNA glycosylase and then went through a first 18-cycle PCR with the universal primers M1SS and BC2_uni_R. As for the original processing: Normalization of each sample was performed by random selection of 1 million high-quality reads, each carrying a distinct molecular identifier. Instead of being binned into consensus sequences, reads that shared molecular identifiers were thrown out. MiTCR, with a Q25 quality threshold and the strictest error-elimination algorithm, was used for CDR3 identification, clonotype clustering and error correction. A nonparametric unseen species model with Euler transformation was used to estimate lower-bound total TCR beta diversity. TCRdb ran its own pipeline on the public reads, namely fastp trimming at Q25 and MiXCR clone calling, and kept in-frame beta chains. Rows are unified per CDR3 protein, each entry keeping the most common DNA and genes. The V and J calls were determined by TCRdb, not by the authors. The table for this sample lists some 760,000 distinct CDR3 sequences; roughly 25% of them were counted only once. Of the sample, 9.4% falls within the top ten clones.

The same data also contributed to another study, on T cells of mothers and their children. Per the second study: Donors were nine systemically healthy Caucasian individuals: three mothers and their six children. cDNA synthesis consumed the entire amount of extracted RNA, loaded at around 1.4 ug RNA in each 15 ul reaction. In the second PCR, sample barcodes and 2-4 random nucleotides were introduced via the M1S primer. Each mother yielded over 10 million TCR beta CDR3 reads and each child 2.5 million to 3 million reads. In both related and unrelated pairs, thymic selection shapes the output of TCR recombination in a similar way, with inherited differences having only a minor effect. Normalized repertoire overlap was always slightly but never significantly higher in related than unrelated mother-child pairs. No persistent microchimeric T cell clones were detected, at a sensitivity of around 100 clones per million clonotypes. Deep NGS was used in the study to compare the TCR beta repertoires of mothers and children and to look for features that separate related mother-child pairs from unrelated individuals. The mean age was roughly 44 +/- 4 years for the mothers and approximately 11 +/- 4 years for the children. After adapter ligation with NEBNext reagents, the libraries were sequenced on Illumina HiSeq 2000 with 100+100 nt paired-end reads. Mother and child libraries were prepared a month apart and sequenced in separate runs to prevent cross-contamination. Each donor had between about 450,000 and 2,300,000 distinct TCR beta clonotypes identified. Naive TCR beta clonotypes were estimated from low-frequency clonotypes matched to each donor's FACS-determined naive share, without sorting.

The V and J genes are TRBV4-1 and TRBJ2-5; TRBD1 is a possible D gene, resting on 9 matching bases. The end of the DNA aligns better with TRBJ2-7, so the J call may be wrong. Sequences were obtained from blood. The receptor was derived from a boy younger than 18 in good health. The DNA reads TGCGCCAGCAGCCAAGTCTTGGGACAGGGCCCGGGACTAGGGAGCGAGCAGTACTTC. Its coded protein is CASSQVLGQGPGLGSEQYF.